The 24 T cell receptor beta chains reported below all come from one sample, sequenced in a study of graft-versus-host responses after intestinal transplantation. These receptors are not linked to any known antigen. This table comes from immunoSEQ multiplex PCR, and its TCRdb copy is limited to in-frame clones, with some not included. In the table there are about 86,000 clones, about 85% of which are singletons. The source material was unstimulated CD4+ T cells sorted from spleen or lymph node cells, sampled before transplant. These receptors came from a human donor who was the organ donor for an intestinal transplant.

This chain uses TRBV2 with TRBJ2-3, with 7 bases that match TRBD1. Germline V gives CDR1 SNHLY, CDR2 FYNNEI. The CDR3 sequence is 12 residues long. Unmatched junction bases numbered 5, after V lost 5 bases and J lost 9 bases. The CDR3 nucleotides read TGTGCCAGCAGTTGGGGCAGGGGGACGCAGTATTTT. Protein: CASSWGRGTQYF.

The table lists this clone with a few counts. The chain combines TRBV18 with TRBJ2-7; 10 nucleotides align to TRBD2. Germline CDR1 reads KGHSH; CDR2 reads LQKENI. CDR3 size: 15 residues. V trimming: 0 bases; J trimming: 3 bases; junction bases outside the gene matches: 2. In nucleotides, the CDR3 is TGTGCCAGCTCACCACCGCCTAGCGGGGGCTACGAGCAGTACTTC. As protein: CASSPPPSGGYEQYF.

The CDR3 here is CASSGGGPNYGYTF. CDR3 DNA: TGCGCCAGCAGCGGGGGGGGGCCTAACTATGGCTACACCTTC. This chain uses TRBV5-1 with TRBJ1-2; TRBD1 might be the D (6 bases). In germline, CDR1 is SGHRS, CDR2 YFSETQ. This CDR3 region has 14 residues. V lost 4 bases, J lost 0 bases, and 10 bases lay in between. Drawing the rest from reference TRBV5-1 and TRBJ1-2, the complete variable domain is KAGVTQTPRYLIKTRGQQVTLSCSPISGHRSVSWYQQTPGQGLQFLFEYFSETQRNKGNFPGRFSGRQFSNSRSEMNVSTLELGDSALYLCASSGGGPNYGYTFGSGTRLTVV.

The V and J genes are TRBV5-4 and TRBJ2-5; 8 bases line up with TRBD2. The junction had 12 bases not matched to a gene; V was cut back by 4 bases and J by 4 bases. In germline, CDR1 is SGHNT, CDR2 YYREEE (reference sequence). The CDR3 has 16 residues. The CDR3 sequence is CASSPGGEGAAETQYF. In nucleotides, the CDR3 is TGTGCCAGCAGCCCCGGGGGGGAAGGGGCCGCAGAGACCCAGTACTTC.

The V call is TRBV7-3, the J call TRBJ2-3; D might be TRBD2 (7 bases). The CDR3 length is 17 residues. Trimming stripped 1 base from V and 4 bases from J, with 18 bases between. Per the germline V gene, CDR1 is SGHTA and CDR2 is FQGTGA. CDR3 residues: CASSLSPLGGGADTQYF. CDR3 nucleotide sequence: TGTGCCAGCAGCTTAAGCCCTTTGGGGGGGGGCGCAGATACGCAGTATTTT.

The chain uses TRBV28 and TRBJ2-3; D is uncertain. V was clipped by 2 bases and J by 10 bases, with 10 bases between them. Germline V gene data show CDR1 as MDHEN and CDR2 as SYDVKM. The CDR3 is 12 residues long. For the CDR3, the DNA is TGTGCCAGCAGTTTACAGTCGAGCGCGCAGTATTTT. It codes for CASSLQSSAQYF.

The chain is built from TRBV2 and TRBJ1-1; D unresolved. V lost 3 bases, J lost 4 bases, and 12 bases lay in between. CDR1 is SNHLY, CDR2 FYNNEI, per germline. The CDR3 runs to 14 residues. Here the CDR3 DNA reads TGTGCCAGCAGTGACGACGGGGTGGTCACTGAAGCTTTCTTT. This encodes CASSDDGVVTEAFF. The whole variable domain, filled in from reference TRBV2 and TRBJ1-1, reads EPEVTQTPSHQVTQMGQEVILRCVPISNHLYFYWYRQILGQKVEFLVSFYNNEISEKSEIFDDQFSVERPDGSNFTLKIRSTKLEDSAMYFCASSDDGVVTEAFFGQGTRLTVV.

Notes on this clone: The CDR3 end shows no conserved phenylalanine or tryptophan, and so a read error is likely. This chain uses TRBV7-2 with TRBJ1-1; D is unresolved. Germline CDR1 reads SGHTA; CDR2 reads FQGNSA. There are 13 residues in the CDR3. V was clipped by 3 bases and J by 5 bases, with 10 bases between them. CDR3 loop: CASSFGVGTEAFL. CDR3 sequence (DNA): TGTGCCAGCAGCTTCGGGGTAGGGACTGAAGCTTTCCTT.

This clone was found a few times. The rearrangement uses TRBV4-3 and TRBJ2-3; a weak D match, TRBD2 (7 bases). Trimming removed 0 bases from V and 6 bases from J, with 13 bases in between. Germline V gene sequence: CDR1 LGHNA, CDR2 YSLEER. This CDR3 has 15 residues. CDR3 bases: TGCGCCAGCAGCCAAGAGCTAGGGAGGGGGGATACGCAGTATTTT. Translating gives CASSQELGRGDTQYF.

This clone appeared a single time. The chain has TRBV30 and TRBJ2-7, with a tentative D call TRBD2 (6 bases). V lost 5 bases to trimming and J lost 6 bases, with 20 bases between them. Germline lookup yields CDR1 GTSNPN and CDR2 SVGIG (reference sequence). The CDR3 totals 14 residues. CDR3 nucleotide sequence: TGTGCCTGGGGGATCGGGGGTTCTTTTGTCGAGCAGTACTTC. This sequence encodes CAWGIGGSFVEQYF.

This sequence joins TRBV18 and TRBJ2-5, with D tentatively TRBD1 (5 bases). CDR1 KGHSH and CDR2 LQKENI come from the germline V gene. The V end was cut by 2 bases, the J end by 4 bases, with 8 bases between. The CDR3 loop spans 13 amino acids. This CDR3 reads CASSPGQGETQYF. The CDR3 DNA follows: TGTGCCAGCTCACCAGGGCAGGGAGAGACCCAGTACTTC.

J is TRBJ2-3 and V is TRBV5-1; 12 nucleotides match TRBD2. V shed 4 bases, J shed 1 base, and the junction held 4 bases outside the gene matches. The CDR3 extends over 16 amino acids. From germline, CDR1 is SGHRS and CDR2 YFSETQ. The CDR3 is CASSKRTSGGTDTQYF. Here the CDR3 DNA reads TGCGCCAGCAGCAAGAGGACTAGCGGGGGCACAGATACGCAGTATTTT.

The V gene is TRBV11-1, the J gene TRBJ2-1, with 12 nucleotides matching TRBD2. The CDR3 is 19 amino acids. V trimming: 2 bases; J trimming: 2 bases; junction bases outside the gene matches: 10. Germline CDR1 and CDR2: SGHAT and FQDESV (reference sequence). CDR3 sequence reads: CASSLQASGRAMPYNEQFF. The CDR3 DNA reads as TGTGCCAGCAGCTTACAGGCTAGCGGGAGGGCGATGCCCTACAATGAGCAGTTCTTC.

The chain employs TRBV7-2 and TRBJ2-5, with 9 bases lining up with TRBD2. Germline CDR1 reads SGHTA; CDR2 reads FQGNSA. The CDR3 sequence is 16 residues long. V shed 5 bases, J shed 7 bases, and the junction held 14 bases outside the gene matches. CDR3 loop: CASSPRGGREGATQYF. CDR3 nucleotide sequence: TGTGCCAGCAGCCCCCGGGGGGGGCGGGAGGGGGCGACCCAGTACTTC.

The chain combines TRBV6-5 with TRBJ1-5; tentative D call: TRBD1 (5 bases). The CDR3 runs 12 residues. Trimming took off 4 bases at V and 11 bases at J, with 12 bases between the two ends. Germline CDR1 and CDR2: MNHEY and SVGAGI. This chain's CDR3 is CASSFRGGTQHF. DNA for the CDR3: TGTGCCAGCAGTTTCCGGGGGGGGACCCAGCATTTT.

This chain connects TRBV29-1 to TRBJ2-3; 9 bases line up with TRBD2. Trimming at V came to 4 bases and at J to 2 bases, leaving 7 bases not matched to a gene. This CDR3 comprises 15 residues. CDR1 is SQVTM, CDR2 ANQGSEA, per germline. DNA of the CDR3: TGCAGCGTTGTTCTAGCGGGGCCATCCACAGATACGCAGTATTTT. Protein sequence: CSVVLAGPSTDTQYF.

The J gene is TRBJ2-3, the V gene TRBV2; 14 positions match TRBD2. Looked up from germline, CDR1 is SNHLY and CDR2 is FYNNEI. The CDR3 is made up of 15 amino acids. V shed 6 bases and J 2 bases; nucleotides not matched to a gene: 1. CDR3 in DNA: TGTGCCAGCAGGGGACTAGCGGGGGCCACAGATACGCAGTATTTT. This sequence encodes CASRGLAGATDTQYF.

The genes are TRBV29-1 and TRBJ2-7; D possibly corresponds to TRBD2 (5 bases). Trimming shortened V by 4 bases and J by 7 bases, and 11 bases separated the two germline ends. Germline assignment: CDR1 SQVTM and CDR2 ANQGSEA. CDR3 length equals 11 residues. CDR3 DNA sequence: TGCAGCGTTGCCGTTCGCGGGGAGCAGTACTTC. Its protein product is CSVAVRGEQYF.

The chain recombines TRBV7-2 with TRBJ2-7; 11 bases are a match to TRBD2. The CDR3 loop spans 16 amino acids. CDR1 and CDR2 (germline): SGHTA, FQGNSA. The junction had 6 bases not matched to a gene; V was cut back by 4 bases and J by 1 base. The CDR3 loop reads CASSSSSSGRSYEQYF. The CDR3, as DNA: TGTGCCAGCAGCTCCTCTTCTAGCGGGAGGTCCTACGAGCAGTACTTC.

The chain joins TRBV9 to TRBJ2-5; TRBD2 matches at 9 bases. The CDR3 loop spans 16 amino acids. In germline, CDR1 is SGDLS, CDR2 YYNGEE. Trimming took 4 bases from V and 2 from J; bases not matched to a gene: 9. The CDR3 spells CASSPPFSGGQETQYF. The CDR3 DNA reads TGTGCCAGCAGCCCCCCCTTTAGCGGGGGTCAAGAGACCCAGTACTTC.

The chain employs TRBV5-1 and TRBJ1-1; unclear D gene. CDR1 is SGHRS and CDR2 is YFSETQ in the germline V gene. Trimming left V 4 bases short and J 5 bases short, with 9 bases between. The CDR3 spans 12 residues. The CDR3 DNA follows: TGCGCCAGCAGCGGGTGGAGAACTGAAGCTTTCTTT. This encodes CASSGWRTEAFF.

This sequence joins TRBV10-3 and TRBJ2-2; the match to TRBD1 covers 10 bases. The V and J ends lost 11 bases and 6 bases, in that order; junction bases with no gene match: 9. This CDR3 spans 14 amino acids. Germline CDR1 and CDR2: ENHRY and SYGVKD. DNA of the CDR3: TGTGCCTCTAGGGGACAGGGGTCTTCCGGGGAGCTGTTTTTT. Residues: CASRGQGSSGELFF.

The V call is TRBV18, the J call TRBJ2-5, with D perhaps matching TRBD1 (6 bases). Germline CDR1 reads KGHSH; CDR2 reads LQKENI. The CDR3 runs 13 residues. The germline V and J ends were trimmed by 3 bases and 3 bases, with 8 bases remaining between them. Here the CDR3 DNA reads TGTGCCAGCTCACCCGGACAGAAAGAGACCCAGTACTTC. Amino acids: CASSPGQKETQYF.

The chain is built from TRBV18 and TRBJ1-3; D remains ambiguous. V lost 2 bases and J 4 bases, leaving 18 bases between the germline ends. CDR3 length: 17 amino acids. CDR1 and CDR2 from the germline V gene are KGHSH and LQKENI. The chain's CDR3 is CASSPSSSEVGGNTIYF. The CDR3 DNA reads as TGTGCCAGCTCACCATCTTCTTCTGAGGTTGGGGGAAACACCATATATTTT.